This T cell receptor beta chain was sequenced for a study of blood T cell repertoires in COVID-19. Study as a whole: Sites across the United States, Italy and Spain contributed samples from acute and convalescent COVID-19. Sources were T cells, B-cell-depleted T cells, or PBMCs; the material itself was cDNA or gDNA.

Method: immunoSEQ multiplex PCR; TCRdb's copy keeps in-frame clones and lacks some. The sample consists of approximately 170,000 clones, about 84% of them appearing once. V lost 3 bases and J lost 1; bases outside the gene matches: 10. Looked up from germline, CDR1 is SGHKS and CDR2 is YYEKEE (reference sequence). The CDR3 is 17 residues long. Cohorts were determined from participant-reported clinical history. Donors in Cohort 3 who had recovered were those with two negative PCRs, healthcare professional clearance, or resolution of their symptoms. Sequencing was done on a sample of PBMCs or T cells enriched from blood (not recorded which). The chain combines TRBV5-5 with TRBJ1-1, with 9 bases aligning to TRBD1. The origin of this receptor is a middle-aged man who had recovered from COVID-19. CDR3 DNA sequence: TGTGCCAGCAGCTCGATACAGGGGGCCGGGGGGAACACTGAAGCTTTCTTT. Protein sequence: CASSSIQGAGGNTEAFF.